The rows below give T cell receptor beta chains drawn from one sample of a study of early T cells in non-severe SARS-CoV-2 infection. TCRdb recomputed calls from the 5' RACE reads with MiXCR, one row per CDR3 protein. The sample records nearly 60,000 distinct CDR3 sequences, 12% being singletons. Sequences were obtained from whole blood. These receptors all stem from an adult who was a healthcare worker with PCR-confirmed SARS-CoV-2 infection or an uninfected control (not recorded which). CDR3s include the opening cysteine and the closing phenylalanine or tryptophan. Clone size appears in some rows only: once, few, many, or a class for an expanded clone.

J: TRBJ2-1
size: few
V: TRBV29-1
CDR3: CSVVLAGIEQFF

J: TRBJ2-7
size: NA
V: TRBV18
CDR3: CASSPLLDRGPYEQYF

J: TRBJ2-2
size: NA
V: TRBV29-1
CDR3: CSVEGEVDTGELFF

J: TRBJ1-1
size: many
V: TRBV15
CDR3: CATSKGARGTEAFF

J: TRBJ2-7
size: few
V: TRBV4-3
CDR3: CASSQNSGYEQYF

J: TRBJ2-7
size: many
V: TRBV24-1
CDR3: CATSDILANYMGYEQYF

J: TRBJ2-1
size: many
V: TRBV7-9
CDR3: CASNSFLYNEQFF

J: TRBJ2-1
size: few
V: TRBV2
CDR3: CATSVHNEQFF

J: TRBJ2-7
size: NA
V: TRBV15
CDR3: CATSDRDRGYEQYF

J: TRBJ2-5
size: NA
V: TRBV7-2
CDR3: CASRPDPGPQETQYF

J: TRBJ2-1
size: once
V: TRBV5-1
CDR3: CASSSGLLESEQFF

J: TRBJ1-1
size: many
V: TRBV7-2
CDR3: CASSPGRAGTEAFF

J: TRBJ2-3
size: many
V: TRBV5-4
CDR3: CASSFMTGHFTDTQYF

J: TRBJ2-7
size: many
V: TRBV7-2
CDR3: CASSLAPGSYEQYF

J: TRBJ2-3
size: NA
V: TRBV4-2
CDR3: CASSQARTSGGGRTDTQYF

J: TRBJ1-3
size: many
V: TRBV3-1
CDR3: CASSHSTGGGNTIYF

J: TRBJ2-3
size: many
V: TRBV7-2
CDR3: CASSVSSGGQDTQYF

J: TRBJ2-5
size: few
V: TRBV7-3
CDR3: CASSRGLAGEETQYF

J: TRBJ2-1
size: many
V: TRBV27
CDR3: CASSFLAADGGASNEQFF

J: TRBJ1-1
size: few
V: TRBV6-4
CDR3: CASTDGTTMNTEAFF

J: TRBJ2-3
size: NA
V: TRBV28
CDR3: CASSLWGSSGTDTQYF

J: TRBJ1-5
size: NA
V: TRBV27
CDR3: CASSFKGSNQPQHF

J: TRBJ2-1
size: many
V: TRBV24-1
CDR3: CATSRGPGEQFF